The clone carrying this T cell receptor beta chain showed up just a few times. Antigen specificity is unknown. Germline V CDR1 and CDR2: MGHDK, SYGVNS. The CDR3 is made up of 15 amino acids. The V end lost 0 bases, the J end lost 3 bases, and 12 bases lay between the germline ends. MiXCR, applied by TCRdb to the 5' RACE reads, yields one record per CDR3 protein. The table records a few hundred thousand distinct CDR3 sequences, approximately 5.9% of them present only once. This sample stems from a study of identical twins. Study observations and caveats: Fewer insertions were carried by abundant cord blood beta clonotypes, but none was seen in memory repertoires. Twin-shared out-of-frame alpha sequences were enriched for low generation probability.

Donors were all healthy Caucasians. The data also belong to a second study, concerning T cells expressing NK-cell markers. As that study records: Sorting was limited to alpha-beta TCR-expressing T cells with an anti-gamma-delta TCR antibody in several experiments.

The chain recombines TRBV25-1 with TRBJ2-7; a weak D match, TRBD2 (6 bases). Sequencing was performed on CD8+ T cells sorted from blood. The sequence came from a woman aged 18-30 years in good health. The CDR3: CASSEYKRGIYEQYF. CDR3 coding DNA: TGTGCCAGCAGTGAATATAAACGGGGGATCTACGAGCAGTACTTC.